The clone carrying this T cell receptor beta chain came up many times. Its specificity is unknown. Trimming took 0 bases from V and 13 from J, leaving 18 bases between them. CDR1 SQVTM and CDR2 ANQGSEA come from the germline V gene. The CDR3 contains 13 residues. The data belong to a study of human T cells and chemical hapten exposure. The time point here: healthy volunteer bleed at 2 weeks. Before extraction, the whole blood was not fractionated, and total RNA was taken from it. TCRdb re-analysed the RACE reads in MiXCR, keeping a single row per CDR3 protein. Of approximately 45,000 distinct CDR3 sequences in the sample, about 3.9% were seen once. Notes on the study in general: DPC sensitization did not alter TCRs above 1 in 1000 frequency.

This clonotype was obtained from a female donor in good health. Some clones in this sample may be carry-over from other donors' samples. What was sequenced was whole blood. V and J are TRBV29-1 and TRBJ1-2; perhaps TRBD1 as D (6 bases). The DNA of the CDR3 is TGCAGCGTTGAAGATAATACAGGGCTTGGGGGCACCTTC. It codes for CSVEDNTGLGGTF.